Listed below are T cell receptor beta chains from one sample, sequenced in a study of identical twins. TCRdb independently ran MiXCR on the 5' RACE reads; one entry per CDR3 protein. The table lists about 790,000 distinct CDR3 sequences, 18% of them singletons. This sample was shared with a second study, whose subject was T cells expressing NK-cell markers.

The sequenced sample consisted of PBMCs. The receptors here all came from a woman aged 18-35 years in good health. Both conserved end residues are part of each CDR3. The D gene is left open where the match is weak. Size is stated for part of the rows, as once, few or many counts, or as a class when the clone is expanded.

CDR3nt	CDR3aa	abundance	d_gene	j_gene	v_gene
TGCGCCAGCAGCTTACCGACACCCGGCTATGGCTACACCTTC	CASSLPTPGYGYTF	few	-	TRBJ1-2	TRBV5-1
TGTGCCAGCAGTTACGGATTTCGGAACACCGGGGAGCTGTTTTTT	CASSYGFRNTGELFF	few	-	TRBJ2-2	TRBV6-5
TGTGCCAGCAGTTACTCGATTGGGTACGAGCAGTACTTC	CASSYSIGYEQYF	many	-	TRBJ2-7	TRBV6-5
TGTGCCAGCAGCCAGGCGGGACTAGCGACCTACAATGAGCAGTTCTTC	CASSQAGLATYNEQFF	-	TRBD2	TRBJ2-1	TRBV14
TGCAGTGCTAGAGAGCTACAAGAGACCCAGTACTTC	CSARELQETQYF	-	-	TRBJ2-5	TRBV20-1
TGCGCCAGCCGGCATTTCCCTTTAGCGGGAACCACAGATACGCAGTATTTT	CASRHFPLAGTTDTQYF	-	TRBD2	TRBJ2-3	TRBV5-1
TGTGCCAGCAGCAAACGACAGGGTCCAAACATTCAGTACTTC	CASSKRQGPNIQYF	few	TRBD1	TRBJ2-4	TRBV9
TGTGCCAGCAAAGACCCCATCAGGAGCTACACCTTC	CASKDPIRSYTF	-	-	TRBJ1-2	TRBV6-2/TRBV6-3
TGCAGCGTGCATGGGACAGAGTACACTGAAGCTTTCTTT	CSVHGTEYTEAFF	few	TRBD1	TRBJ1-1	TRBV29-1
TGTGCCAGCAACCCGCCTGATACGCAGTATTTT	CASNPPDTQYF	-	-	TRBJ2-3	TRBV7-9
TGCGCCAGCAGCTTGGCGGGGACCCCGCAGTACAATGAGCAGTTCTTC	CASSLAGTPQYNEQFF	-	-	TRBJ2-1	TRBV5-1
TGTGCCAGCAGTACAGGGGTCCACGAGCAGTACTTC	CASSTGVHEQYF	-	TRBD1	TRBJ2-7	TRBV6-1
TGCAGTGCTCTTGCCGGGACAGGGGATTACAATGAGCAGTTCTTC	CSALAGTGDYNEQFF	-	TRBD1	TRBJ2-1	TRBV20-1
TGCAGTGCCGGAAGTCCGGGACTAGCGGCCTCCTACAATGAGCAGTTCTTC	CSAGSPGLAASYNEQFF	many	TRBD2	TRBJ2-1	TRBV20-1
TGCGCCAGCAGCCAAGATCGAAGGGAAGGCGCTAACTATGGCTACACCTTC	CASSQDRREGANYGYTF	-	-	TRBJ1-2	TRBV4-3
TGTGCCAGCAGCCAGAAGACTAGCGGGGACAATGAGCAGTTCTTC	CASSQKTSGDNEQFF	few	TRBD2	TRBJ2-1	TRBV4-2
TGCAGTGCCCTCCTGGGTAACACTGAAGCTTTCTTT	CSALLGNTEAFF	-	-	TRBJ1-1	TRBV20-1
TGCAGTGCTATGGACAGTTATAATTCACCCCTCCACTTT	CSAMDSYNSPLHF	-	-	TRBJ1-6	TRBV20-1
TGTGCCAGCTCACCGGCGACAGGAGAGACCCAGTACTTC	CASSPATGETQYF	few	-	TRBJ2-5	TRBV18
TGTGCCACCAGTGATTCCGCGGCGGGGAGCTACAATGAGCAGTTCTTC	CATSDSAAGSYNEQFF	-	-	TRBJ2-1	TRBV24-1
TGTGCCACCAGCCTACTAGCGGGGTCAAAAAACATTCAGTACTTC	CATSLLAGSKNIQYF	few	TRBD2	TRBJ2-4	TRBV3-1
TGTGCCAGCAGGACGATAAGTAGGAGCAATCAGCCCCAGCATTTT	CASRTISRSNQPQHF	-	-	TRBJ1-5	TRBV6-2/TRBV6-3
TGCAGTGCTTCGGGAGACCTGAACACTGAAGCTTTCTTT	CSASGDLNTEAFF	-	-	TRBJ1-1	TRBV20-1
TGTGCCAGCAGCAAAGCGGCCGGCCCACAGCGGCCCCAGCATTTT	CASSKAAGPQRPQHF	few	-	TRBJ1-5	TRBV21-1
TGTGCCAGCTCACCACCGAACGGGGACTACAATGAGCAGTTCTTC	CASSPPNGDYNEQFF	-	-	TRBJ2-1	TRBV18